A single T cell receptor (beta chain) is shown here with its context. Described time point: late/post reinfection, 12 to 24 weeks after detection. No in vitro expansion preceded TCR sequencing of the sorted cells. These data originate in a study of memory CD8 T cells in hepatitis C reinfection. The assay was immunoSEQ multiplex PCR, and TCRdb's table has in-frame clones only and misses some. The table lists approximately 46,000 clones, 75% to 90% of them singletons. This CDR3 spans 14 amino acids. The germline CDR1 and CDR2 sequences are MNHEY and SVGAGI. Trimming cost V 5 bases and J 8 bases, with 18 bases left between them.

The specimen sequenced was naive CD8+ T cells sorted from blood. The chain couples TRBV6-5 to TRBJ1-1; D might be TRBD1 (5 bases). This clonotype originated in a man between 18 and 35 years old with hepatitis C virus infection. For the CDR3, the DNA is TGTGCCAGCAGTGATCTTTACGGGGAGGGGGAAGCTTTCTTT. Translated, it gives CASSDLYGEGEAFF.